Ten or more counts support the clone carrying this TCR beta chain. Germline assignment: CDR1 LGHDT and CDR2 YNNKEL (reference sequence). V was clipped by 0 bases and J by 4 bases, with 16 bases between them. This CDR3 contains 16 residues. These data belong to a study of prognosis after radiotherapy for stage I lung cancer. Genomic DNA provided the template from which TCR beta CDR3 was amplified by two-round multiplex PCR. Primers were specific to each TRBV and TRBJ gene in first-round PCR. TCRdb used MiXCR to reprocess the multiplex PCR reads, holding one entry per CDR3 protein. The sample carries about 14,000 distinct CDR3 sequences, about a quarter recorded once.

This rearrangement joins TRBV3-1 to TRBJ2-7; possible D gene TRBD2, 6 bases. The material was PBMCs, obtained before or after stereotactic body radiation therapy (not recorded which). This receptor was taken from a donor over 45 with non-small cell lung cancer. The CDR3 sequence: CASSQDREKLTYEQYF. The CDR3 coding sequence is TGTGCCAGCAGCCAAGATCGGGAGAAACTAACGTACGAGCAGTACTTC.